This T cell receptor beta chain was documented in a study of PD-1 blockade in classical Hodgkin lymphoma. Every patient relapsed after autologous stem cell transplantation, and brentuximab vedotin exposure varied. Generated by immunoSEQ multiplex PCR, the TCRdb table keeps only in-frame clones and is missing some. Here the sample spans just under 30,000 clones, just over 70% being singletons. Unmatched junction bases numbered 6, after V lost 4 bases and J lost 3 bases. The CDR3 loop spans 15 amino acids. Per the germline V gene, CDR1 is SQVTM and CDR2 is ANQGSEA. This chain links TRBV29-1 with TRBJ2-1; 10 nucleotides line up with TRBD2. The sample in question was peripheral blood mononuclear cells (PBMCs), obtained before the second cycle of nivolumab. This receptor was obtained from a human donor with classical Hodgkin lymphoma. The CDR3 spells CSVVTSGRDYNEQFF. The CDR3 DNA sequence: TGCAGCGTTGTGACTAGCGGGCGTGACTACAATGAGCAGTTCTTC.